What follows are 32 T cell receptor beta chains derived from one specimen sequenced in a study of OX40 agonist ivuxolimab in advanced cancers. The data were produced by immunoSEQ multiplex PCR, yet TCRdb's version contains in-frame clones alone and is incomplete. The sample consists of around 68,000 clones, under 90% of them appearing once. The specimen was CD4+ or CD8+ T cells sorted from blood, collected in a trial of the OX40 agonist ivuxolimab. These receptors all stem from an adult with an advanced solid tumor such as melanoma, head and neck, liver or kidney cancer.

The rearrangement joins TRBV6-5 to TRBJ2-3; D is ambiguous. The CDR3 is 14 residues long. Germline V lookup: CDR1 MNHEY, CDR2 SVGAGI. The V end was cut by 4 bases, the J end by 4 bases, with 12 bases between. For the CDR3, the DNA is TGTGCCAGCAGTTGGTCCCAGATCGCAGATACGCAGTATTTT. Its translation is CASSWSQIADTQYF.

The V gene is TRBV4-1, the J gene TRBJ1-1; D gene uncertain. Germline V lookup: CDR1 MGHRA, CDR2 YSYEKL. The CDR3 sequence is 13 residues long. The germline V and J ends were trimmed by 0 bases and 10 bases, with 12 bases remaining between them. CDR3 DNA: TGCGCCAGCAGCCAAGATACGGGCCTCCCAGCTTTCTTT. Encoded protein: CASSQDTGLPAFF.

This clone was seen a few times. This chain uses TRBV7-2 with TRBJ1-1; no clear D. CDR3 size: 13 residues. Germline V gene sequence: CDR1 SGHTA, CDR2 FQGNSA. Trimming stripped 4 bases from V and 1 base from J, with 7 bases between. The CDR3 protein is CASSSVANTEAFF. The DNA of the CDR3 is TGTGCCAGCAGCTCGGTGGCGAACACTGAAGCTTTCTTT.

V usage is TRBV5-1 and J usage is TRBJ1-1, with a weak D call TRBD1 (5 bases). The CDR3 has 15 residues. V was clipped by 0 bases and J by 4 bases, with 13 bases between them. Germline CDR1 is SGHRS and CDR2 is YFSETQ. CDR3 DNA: TGCGCCAGCAGCTTGGGGGCCAGGGAGGGCACTGAAGCTTTCTTT. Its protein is CASSLGAREGTEAFF.

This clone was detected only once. DNA for the CDR3: TGTGCCAGCAGCCCGATCTCAGGGACAGGGGTTATAGATACGCAGTATTTT. This sequence encodes CASSPISGTGVIDTQYF. The chain carries TRBV13 and TRBJ2-3; the match to TRBD1 covers 10 bases. The germline gives CDR1 PRHDT, CDR2 FYEKMQ (reference sequence). This CDR3 contains 17 residues. Unmatched junction bases numbered 13, after V lost 5 bases and J lost 5 bases.

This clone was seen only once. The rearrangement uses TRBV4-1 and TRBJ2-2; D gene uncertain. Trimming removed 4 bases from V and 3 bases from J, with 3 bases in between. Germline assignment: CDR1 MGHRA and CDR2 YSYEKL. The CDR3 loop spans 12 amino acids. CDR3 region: CASSLHTGELFF. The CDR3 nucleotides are TGCGCCAGCAGCCTACACACCGGGGAGCTGTTTTTT.

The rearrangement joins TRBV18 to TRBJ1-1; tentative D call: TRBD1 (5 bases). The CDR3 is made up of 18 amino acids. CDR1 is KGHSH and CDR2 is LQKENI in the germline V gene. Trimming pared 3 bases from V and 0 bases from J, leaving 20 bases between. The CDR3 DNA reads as TGTGCCAGCTCACCTAACCAATACGCGCAGGGTATGAACACTGAAGCTTTCTTT. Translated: CASSPNQYAQGMNTEAFF.

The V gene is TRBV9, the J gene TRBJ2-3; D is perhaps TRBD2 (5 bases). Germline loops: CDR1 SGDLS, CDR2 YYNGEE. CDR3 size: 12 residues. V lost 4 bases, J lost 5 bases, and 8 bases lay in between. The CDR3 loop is CASSPGLDTQYF. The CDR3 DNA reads TGTGCCAGCAGCCCAGGACTAGATACGCAGTATTTT.

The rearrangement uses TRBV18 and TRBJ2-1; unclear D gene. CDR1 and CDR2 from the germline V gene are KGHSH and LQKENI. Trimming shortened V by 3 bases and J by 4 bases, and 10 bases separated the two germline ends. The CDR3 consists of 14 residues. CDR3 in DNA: TGTGCCAGCTCACCCGAATTAGCATACAATGAGCAGTTCTTC. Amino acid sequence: CASSPELAYNEQFF.

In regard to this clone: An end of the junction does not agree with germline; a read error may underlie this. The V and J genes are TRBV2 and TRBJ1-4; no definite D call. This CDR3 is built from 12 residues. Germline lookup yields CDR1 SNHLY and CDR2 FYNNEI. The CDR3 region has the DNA TGTGCCAGCAGTGATCCCCTCTCCAGGCAGGATTTT. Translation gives CASSDPLSRQDF.

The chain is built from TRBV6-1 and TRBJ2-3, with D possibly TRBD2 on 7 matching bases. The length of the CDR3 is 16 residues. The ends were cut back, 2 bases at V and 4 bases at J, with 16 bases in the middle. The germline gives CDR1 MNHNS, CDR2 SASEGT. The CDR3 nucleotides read TGTGCCAGCAGTGAAACGGGGGGCTTTCTGGCAGATACGCAGTATTTT. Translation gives CASSETGGFLADTQYF.

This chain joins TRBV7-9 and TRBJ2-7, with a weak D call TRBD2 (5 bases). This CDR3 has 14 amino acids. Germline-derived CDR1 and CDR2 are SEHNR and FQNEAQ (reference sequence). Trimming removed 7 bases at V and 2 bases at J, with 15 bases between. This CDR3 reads CASTANSGAYEQYF. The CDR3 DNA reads TGTGCCAGCACCGCAAACTCCGGGGCCTACGAGCAGTACTTC. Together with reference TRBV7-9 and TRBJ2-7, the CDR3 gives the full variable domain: DTGVSQNPRHKITKRGQNVTFRCDPISEHNRLYWYRQTLGQGPEFLTYFQNEAQLEKSRLLSDRFSAERPKGSFSTLEIQRTEQGDSAMYLCASTANSGAYEQYFGPGTRLTVT.

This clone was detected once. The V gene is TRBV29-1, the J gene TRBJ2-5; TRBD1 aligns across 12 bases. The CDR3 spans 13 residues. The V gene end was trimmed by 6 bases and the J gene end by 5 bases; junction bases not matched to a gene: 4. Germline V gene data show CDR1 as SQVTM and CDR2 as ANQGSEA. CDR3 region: CSVGTGGWETQYF. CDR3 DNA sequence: TGCAGCGTCGGGACAGGGGGCTGGGAGACCCAGTACTTC.

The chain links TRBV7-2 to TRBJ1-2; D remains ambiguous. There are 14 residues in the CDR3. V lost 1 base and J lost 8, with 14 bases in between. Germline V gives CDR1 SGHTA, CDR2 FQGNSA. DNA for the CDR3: TGTGCCAGCAGCTTAGTTTCAGCCCGAGCGGGCTACACCTTC. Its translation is CASSLVSARAGYTF.

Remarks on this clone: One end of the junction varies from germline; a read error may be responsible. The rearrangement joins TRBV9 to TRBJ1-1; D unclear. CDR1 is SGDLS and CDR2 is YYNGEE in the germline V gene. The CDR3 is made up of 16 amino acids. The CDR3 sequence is CTSSPRGPNRNTEAFF. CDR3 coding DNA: TGTACCAGCAGCCCTCGAGGCCCGAATAGGAACACTGAAGCTTTCTTT. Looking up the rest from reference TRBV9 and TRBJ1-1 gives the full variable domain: DSGVTQTPKHLITATGQRVTLRCSPRSGDLSVYWYQQSLDQGLQFLIQYYNGEERAKGNILERFSAQQFPDLHSELNLSSLELGDSALYFCTSSPRGPNRNTEAFFGQGTRLTVV.

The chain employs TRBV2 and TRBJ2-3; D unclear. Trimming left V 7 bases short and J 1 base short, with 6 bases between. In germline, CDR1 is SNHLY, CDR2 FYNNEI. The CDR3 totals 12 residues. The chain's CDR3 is CASTLRTDTQYF. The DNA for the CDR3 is TGTGCCAGCACTCTCCGCACAGATACGCAGTATTTT.

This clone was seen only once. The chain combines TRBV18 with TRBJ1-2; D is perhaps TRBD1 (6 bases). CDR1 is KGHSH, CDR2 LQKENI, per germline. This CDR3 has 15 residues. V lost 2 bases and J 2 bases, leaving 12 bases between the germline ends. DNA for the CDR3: TGTGCCAGCTCACCAGTGAGGGGGGGCAACTATGGCTACACCTTC. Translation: CASSPVRGGNYGYTF.

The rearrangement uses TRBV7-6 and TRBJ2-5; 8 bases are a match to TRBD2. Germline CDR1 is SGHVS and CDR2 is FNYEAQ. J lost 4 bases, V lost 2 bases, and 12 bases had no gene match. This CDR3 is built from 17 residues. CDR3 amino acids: CASSLNPPASGGETQYF. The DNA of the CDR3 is TGTGCCAGCAGCTTAAACCCCCCAGCCAGCGGGGGAGAGACCCAGTACTTC.

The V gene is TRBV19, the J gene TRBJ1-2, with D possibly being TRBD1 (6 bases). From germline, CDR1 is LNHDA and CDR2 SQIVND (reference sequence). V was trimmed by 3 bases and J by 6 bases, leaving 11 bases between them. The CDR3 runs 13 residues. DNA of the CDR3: TGTGCCAGTAGTATGCACAGGGAGGATGGCTACACCTTC. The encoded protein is CASSMHREDGYTF.

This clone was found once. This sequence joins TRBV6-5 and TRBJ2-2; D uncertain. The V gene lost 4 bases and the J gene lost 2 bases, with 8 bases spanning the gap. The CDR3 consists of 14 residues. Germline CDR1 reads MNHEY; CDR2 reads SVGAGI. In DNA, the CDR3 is TGTGCCAGCAGTTGGCAGAGAAACACCGGGGAGCTGTTTTTT. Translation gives CASSWQRNTGELFF.

Written as DNA, the CDR3 is TGCAGTGCTAGCGGTACCGGGGAGCTGTTTTTT. This encodes CSASGTGELFF. The rearrangement links TRBV20-1 to TRBJ2-2; no reliable D call. Trimming took 3 bases from V and 5 from J, leaving 4 bases between them. The CDR3 sequence is 11 residues long. The germline V gene has CDR1 DFQATT and CDR2 SNEGSKA (reference sequence).

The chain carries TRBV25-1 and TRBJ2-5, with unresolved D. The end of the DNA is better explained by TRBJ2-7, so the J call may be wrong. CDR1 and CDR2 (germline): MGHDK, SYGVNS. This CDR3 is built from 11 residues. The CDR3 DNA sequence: TGTGCCAGCAGGTTATACGACGAGCAGTACTTC. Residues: CASRLYDEQYF.

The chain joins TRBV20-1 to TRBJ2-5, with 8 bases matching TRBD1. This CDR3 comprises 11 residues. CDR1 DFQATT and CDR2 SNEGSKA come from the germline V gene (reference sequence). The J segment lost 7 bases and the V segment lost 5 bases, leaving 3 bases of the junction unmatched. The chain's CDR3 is CSAGQGGTQYF. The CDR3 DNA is TGCAGTGCTGGACAGGGAGGGACCCAGTACTTC.

CDR3 coding DNA: TGTGCCACCAGCAGAGCGGGGTCTAACACTGAAGCTTTCTTT. Protein sequence: CATSRAGSNTEAFF. The chain carries TRBV15 and TRBJ1-1, with D unclear. Trimming cost V 1 base and J 2 bases, with 8 bases left between them. The V gene's germline CDR1 is LNHNV and CDR2 YYDKDF (reference sequence). The CDR3 is 14 residues long.

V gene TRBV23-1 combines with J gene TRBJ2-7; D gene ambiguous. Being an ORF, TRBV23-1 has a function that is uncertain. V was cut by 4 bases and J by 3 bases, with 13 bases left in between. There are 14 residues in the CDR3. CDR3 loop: CASSLGSDNYEQYF. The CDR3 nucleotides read TGCGCCAGCAGTCTCGGTTCAGACAACTACGAGCAGTACTTC.

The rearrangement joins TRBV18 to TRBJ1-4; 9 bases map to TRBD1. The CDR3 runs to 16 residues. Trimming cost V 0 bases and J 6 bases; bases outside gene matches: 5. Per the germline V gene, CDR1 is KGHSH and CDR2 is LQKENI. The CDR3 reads CASSPPMGQGYEKLFF. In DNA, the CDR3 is TGTGCCAGCTCACCACCCATGGGACAGGGATATGAAAAACTGTTTTTT.

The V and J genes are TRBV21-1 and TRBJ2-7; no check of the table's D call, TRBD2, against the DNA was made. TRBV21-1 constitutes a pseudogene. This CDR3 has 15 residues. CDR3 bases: TGTGCCAGCAGCATACGGACTATCCCTCCCCACGAGCAGTACTTC. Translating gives CASSIRTIPPHEQYF.

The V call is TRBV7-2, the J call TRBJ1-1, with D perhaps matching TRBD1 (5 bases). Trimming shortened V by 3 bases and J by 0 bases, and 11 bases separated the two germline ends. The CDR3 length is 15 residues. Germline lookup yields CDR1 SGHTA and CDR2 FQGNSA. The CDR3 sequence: CASSFLGAMNTEAFF. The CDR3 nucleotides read TGTGCCAGCAGCTTTCTAGGGGCGATGAACACTGAAGCTTTCTTT.

CDR3 coding DNA: TGCACCAGCAGCCAAGAAAGTGGGGCAGGGAGATATGGCTACACCTTC. Translation gives CTSSQESGAGRYGYTF. This chain links TRBV1 with TRBJ1-2. TRBV1 is an annotated pseudogene. This CDR3 contains 16 residues.

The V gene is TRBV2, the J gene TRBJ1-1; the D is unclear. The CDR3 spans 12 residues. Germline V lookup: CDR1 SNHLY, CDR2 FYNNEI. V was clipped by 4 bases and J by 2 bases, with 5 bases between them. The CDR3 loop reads CASSVSNTEAFF. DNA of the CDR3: TGTGCCAGCAGTGTGTCTAACACTGAAGCTTTCTTT.

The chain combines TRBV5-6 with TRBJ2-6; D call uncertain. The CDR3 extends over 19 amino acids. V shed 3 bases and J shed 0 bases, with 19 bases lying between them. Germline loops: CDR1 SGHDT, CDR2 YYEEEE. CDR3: CASSSAVGVVISGANVLTF. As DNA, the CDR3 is TGTGCCAGCAGCTCGGCCGTTGGGGTCGTCATCTCTGGGGCCAACGTCCTGACTTTC.

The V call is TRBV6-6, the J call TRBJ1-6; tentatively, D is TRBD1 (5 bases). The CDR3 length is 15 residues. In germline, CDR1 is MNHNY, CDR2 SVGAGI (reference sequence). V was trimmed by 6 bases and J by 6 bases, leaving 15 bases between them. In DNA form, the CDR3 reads TGTGCCAGCAGCACGACTGGGGGAGCTAATTCACCCCTCCACTTT. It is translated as CASSTTGGANSPLHF.